Listed here are 30 T cell receptor beta chains from one sample, sequenced in a study of CD8 T cells in acute hepatitis C reinfection. Data came from immunoSEQ multiplex PCR; TCRdb stores just in-frame clones and leaves some out. The table includes tens of thousands of clones, 80% to 90% detected once. The time point here: naive CD8 control sorted from an acute-time-point sample. The specimen was naive CD8+ T cells from PBMCs. These receptors all stem from a man in his thirties or forties with chronic hepatitis C.

The CDR3 bases are TGTGCCAGCAGCTTAGATCTCGGGGCCAGGGCGGATGAGACCCAGTACTTC. Protein sequence: CASSLDLGARADETQYF. V usage is TRBV11-2 and J usage is TRBJ2-5, with D possibly called TRBD1 or TRBD2 (5 bases each). The germline V and J ends were trimmed by 0 bases and 5 bases, with 19 bases remaining between them. The CDR3 spans 17 residues. Germline values: CDR1 SGHAT, CDR2 FQNNGV.

The chain links TRBV4-1 to TRBJ2-1; the match to TRBD2 covers 7 bases. Per the germline V gene, CDR1 is MGHRA and CDR2 is YSYEKL. Trimming removed 4 bases from V and 6 bases from J; junction bases left unmatched: 3. The CDR3 length is 13 residues. The CDR3 coding sequence is TGCGCCAGCAGCCTCCCTAGCGGCAATGAGCAGTTCTTC. Translating it yields CASSLPSGNEQFF.

The rearrangement uses TRBV5-8 and TRBJ1-3, with 9 bases that match TRBD1. CDR1 is SGHTS and CDR2 is YDEGEE in the germline V gene. The CDR3 runs to 16 residues. V was clipped by 4 bases and J by 4 bases; unmatched bases: 9. Here the CDR3 reads CASSAGTGPRGNTIYF. For the CDR3, the DNA is TGTGCCAGCAGCGCCGGGACAGGGCCGAGGGGAAACACCATATATTTT.

This clone was seen just once. This chain links TRBV7-8 with TRBJ1-2; TRBD1 might be the D (6 bases). This CDR3 has 13 residues. CDR1 and CDR2 from the germline V gene are SGHVS and FQNEAQ. Trimming left V 5 bases short and J 8 bases short, with 15 bases between. CDR3 coding DNA: TGTGCCAGCAGCCCGGGGGGCCGCGTCGGCTACACCTTC. It yields the protein CASSPGGRVGYTF. Full variable domain (remainder filled in from reference TRBV7-8 and TRBJ1-2): GAGVSQSPRYKVAKRGQDVALRCDPISGHVSLFWYQQALGQGPEFLTYFQNEAQLDKSGLPSDRFFAERPEGSVSTLKIQRTQQEDSAVYLCASSPGGRVGYTFGSGTRLTVV.

In DNA, the CDR3 is TGCGCCACCCTACAGGGGGCGAGCGAGCAGTACTTC. Translated: CATLQGASEQYF. The chain links TRBV10-2 to TRBJ2-7; 9 positions agree with TRBD1. This CDR3 comprises 12 residues. Germline CDR1 WSHSY, CDR2 SAAADI. Trimming at V came to 10 bases and at J to 6 bases, leaving 7 bases not matched to a gene.

The V call is TRBV4-2, the J call TRBJ2-1; 8 bases match TRBD2. Germline V CDR1 and CDR2: LGHNA, YNFKEQ. The trim removed 5 bases at V and 7 bases at J, leaving 7 bases unmatched. This CDR3 contains 14 residues. CDR3 nucleotides: TGTGCCAGCAGCTCACCGGGACTAGAAAATGAGCAGTTCTTC. Its protein product is CASSSPGLENEQFF.

In DNA form, the CDR3 reads TGCGCCAGCAGCCACGGATTCAATGAGCAGTTCTTC. Amino acid sequence: CASSHGFNEQFF. The genes are TRBV4-1 and TRBJ2-1; D gene uncertain. This CDR3 comprises 12 residues. Trimming removed 3 bases at V and 6 bases at J, with 6 bases between. Germline CDR1 MGHRA, CDR2 YSYEKL.

J is TRBJ2-1 and V is TRBV10-3; tentatively, D is TRBD1 (6 bases). Germline values: CDR1 ENHRY, CDR2 SYGVKD. V lost 2 bases, J lost 6 bases, and 11 bases lay in between. There are 14 residues in the CDR3. Here the CDR3 DNA reads TGTGCCATCAGTGAGGACAGGACAATCAATGAGCAGTTCTTC. It codes for CAISEDRTINEQFF.

The V gene is TRBV13, the J gene TRBJ1-3; 7 bases match TRBD1. The CDR3 loop spans 16 amino acids. V dropped 6 bases and J dropped 5; count of bases not matched to a gene: 13. Germline CDR1 reads PRHDT; CDR2 reads FYEKMQ (reference sequence). DNA of the CDR3: TGTGCCAGCAGTTTTCAAAACCGGGACAGACGAAACACCATATATTTT. It encodes CASSFQNRDRRNTIYF.

The chain links TRBV19 to TRBJ1-2; D is perhaps TRBD1 (5 bases). CDR1 is LNHDA, CDR2 SQIVND, per germline (reference sequence). This CDR3 has 13 residues. Trimming took off 5 bases at V and 0 bases at J, with 7 bases between the two ends. CDR3 DNA sequence: TGTGCCAGTAGTCTGACAGCTAACTATGGCTACACCTTC. Protein sequence: CASSLTANYGYTF.

V usage is TRBV2 and J usage is TRBJ1-6; D unclear. Trimming removed 8 bases at V and 0 bases at J, with 8 bases between. This CDR3 region has 14 residues. Per the germline V gene, CDR1 is SNHLY and CDR2 is FYNNEI. The CDR3 DNA reads TGTGCCAGCTCTACGAGCTCCTATAATTCACCCCTCCACTTT. It specifies CASSTSSYNSPLHF.

The rearrangement joins TRBV19 to TRBJ1-1; D gene ambiguous. The CDR3 spans 16 residues. Per germline, CDR1 LNHDA and CDR2 SQIVND (reference sequence). Trimming removed 9 bases from V and 4 bases from J, with 24 bases in between. The CDR3 sequence: CASTSAYLEQGTEAFF. The CDR3 region has the DNA TGTGCCAGCACTTCCGCCTACTTAGAACAAGGCACTGAAGCTTTCTTT. The variable domain in full, with the rest retrieved from reference TRBV19 and TRBJ1-1, is DGGITQSPKYLFRKEGQNVTLSCEQNLNHDAMYWYRQDPGQGLRLIYYSQIVNDFQKGDIAEGYSVSREKKESFPLTVTSAQKNPTAFYLCASTSAYLEQGTEAFFGQGTRLTVV.

On this clone: The same CDR3 also results from other DNA sequences found in this sample. This sequence joins TRBV19 and TRBJ2-1; a possible D gene is TRBD2 (6 bases). The CDR3 consists of 13 residues. Deletions cut 5 bases from V and 7 bases from J, with 12 bases between. Germline-derived CDR1 and CDR2 are LNHDA and SQIVND (reference sequence). DNA for the CDR3: TGTGCCAGTAGTTTGGGACTCCGTAATGAGCAGTTCTTC. Encoded protein: CASSLGLRNEQFF.

V is TRBV28 and J is TRBJ2-7; D might be TRBD2 (5 bases). Trimming shortened V by 3 bases and J by 7 bases, and 13 bases separated the two germline ends. Germline CDR1 is MDHEN and CDR2 is SYDVKM. This CDR3 region has 13 residues. The CDR3 DNA is TGTGCCAGCAGTTTGGTTACGACTACAGAGCAGTACTTC. The encoded protein is CASSLVTTTEQYF.

This chain uses TRBV1 with TRBJ2-7; the table's D call TRBD1 went unverified against the DNA. TRBV1 is noted as a pseudogene. CDR3 length equals 11 residues. CDR3 nucleotides: TGCACCAGCAGCCCCACCTACGAGCAGTACTTC. Translating it yields CTSSPTYEQYF.

The V and J genes are TRBV19 and TRBJ2-7; possibly TRBD2 for D (5 bases). Per the germline V gene, CDR1 is LNHDA and CDR2 is SQIVND (reference sequence). The CDR3 sequence is 13 residues long. Trimming shortened V by 1 base and J by 7 bases, and 11 bases separated the two germline ends. This chain's CDR3 is CASSIGYRGEQYF. The CDR3 DNA reads as TGTGCCAGTAGTATAGGTTACAGAGGGGAGCAGTACTTC.

This chain uses TRBV27 with TRBJ2-7, with D tentatively TRBD1 or TRBD2 (5 bases each). V shed 2 bases and J shed 4 bases, with 9 bases lying between them. The CDR3 totals 13 residues. Germline loops: CDR1 MNHEY, CDR2 SMNVEV (reference sequence). The CDR3 is CASSLRWGYEQYF. The CDR3 DNA reads as TGTGCCAGCAGTTTAAGGTGGGGGTACGAGCAGTACTTC.

The chain has TRBV27 and TRBJ1-5; 8 nucleotides align to TRBD1. The CDR3 consists of 15 residues. CDR1 MNHEY and CDR2 SMNVEV come from the germline V gene (reference sequence). V lost 5 bases and J lost 2; bases outside the gene matches: 5. This CDR3 is CASSKQGGGNQPQHF. CDR3 in DNA: TGTGCCAGCAGTAAACAGGGGGGTGGCAATCAGCCCCAGCATTTT.

CDR3 nucleotide sequence: TGTGCCAGCAGTTACGGGACGGAAAGCACAGATACGCAGTATTTT. Translation: CASSYGTESTDTQYF. This chain joins TRBV6-5 and TRBJ2-3; D possibly matches TRBD1 or TRBD2 (5 bases each). Germline V lookup: CDR1 MNHEY, CDR2 SVGAGI. V shed 2 bases and J shed 0 bases, with 9 bases lying between them. This CDR3 region has 15 residues.

The chain uses TRBV28 and TRBJ2-2, with D maybe TRBD2 (5 bases). V was trimmed by 3 bases and J by 2 bases, leaving 7 bases between them. CDR3 length equals 14 residues. Germline loops: CDR1 MDHEN, CDR2 SYDVKM. The CDR3 region is CASSFGLNTGELFF. In nucleotides, the CDR3 is TGTGCCAGCAGTTTCGGACTTAACACCGGGGAGCTGTTTTTT. The whole variable domain, filled in from reference TRBV28 and TRBJ2-2, reads DVKVTQSSRYLVKRTGEKVFLECVQDMDHENMFWYRQDPGLGLRLIYFSYDVKMKEKGDIPEGYSVSREKKERFSLILESASTNQTSMYLCASSFGLNTGELFFGEGSRLTVL.

The genes are TRBV4-2 and TRBJ1-2; D remains unclear. The CDR3 length is 15 residues. With 1 base removed from V and 6 bases from J, the gap between germline ends came to 15 bases. CDR1 and CDR2 (germline): LGHNA, YNFKEQ. The CDR3 is CASSQAASPLNGYTF. As DNA, the CDR3 is TGTGCCAGCAGCCAAGCTGCGTCTCCCCTCAATGGCTACACCTTC.

The V gene is TRBV10-2, the J gene TRBJ1-1; D unresolved. The CDR3 sequence is 13 residues long. V lost 3 bases and J lost 9, with 14 bases in between. CDR1 and CDR2 from the germline V gene are WSHSY and SAAADI. This CDR3 is CASSDATSAQAFF. The CDR3 DNA follows: TGCGCCAGCAGTGACGCGACCTCCGCCCAAGCTTTCTTT.

The chain joins TRBV9 to TRBJ2-7; 8 positions match TRBD2. The CDR3 sequence is 15 residues long. Per germline, CDR1 SGDLS and CDR2 YYNGEE. With V trimmed by 1 base and J by 4 bases, 7 bases remained unmatched. The chain's CDR3 is CASSVSGGFGYEQYF. In DNA form, the CDR3 reads TGTGCCAGCAGCGTATCGGGGGGGTTTGGTTACGAGCAGTACTTC.

This chain connects TRBV11-2 to TRBJ2-3; D is ambiguous. The CDR3 contains 12 residues. Germline V gives CDR1 SGHAT, CDR2 FQNNGV. V lost 4 bases, J lost 2 bases, and 4 bases lay in between. DNA for the CDR3: TGTGCCAGCAGCTCCCACACAGATACGCAGTATTTT. Amino acid sequence: CASSSHTDTQYF.

The chain has TRBV7-9 and TRBJ1-3, with D unresolved. The CDR3 spans 15 residues. CDR1 SEHNR and CDR2 FQNEAQ come from the germline V gene (reference sequence). Trimming took off 0 bases at V and 0 bases at J, with 6 bases between the two ends. The CDR3 nucleotides are TGTGCCAGCAGCTTAGCCGGCAGCTCTGGAAACACCATATATTTT. It translates to CASSLAGSSGNTIYF.

This clone came up a few times. V is TRBV7-2 and J is TRBJ1-5; maybe TRBD1 (5 bases). V shed 4 bases and J shed 6 bases, with 10 bases lying between them. Germline CDR1 reads SGHTA; CDR2 reads FQGNSA. The CDR3 length is 13 residues. CDR3: CASSSGGTQPQHF. For the CDR3, the DNA is TGTGCCAGCAGCTCGGGGGGGACTCAGCCCCAGCATTTT.

The CDR3 sequence is CASSLGFSGGDTQYF. The CDR3 region has the DNA TGCGCCAGCAGCTTGGGGTTTAGCGGTGGCGATACGCAGTATTTT. The V and J genes are TRBV5-1 and TRBJ2-3, with a possible D match to TRBD2 (6 bases). The germline V gene has CDR1 SGHRS and CDR2 YFSETQ. Trimming removed 0 bases at V and 6 bases at J, with 14 bases between. The CDR3 contains 15 residues.

This clone was seen only a few times. This sequence joins TRBV19 and TRBJ1-2, with D unclear. V was shortened by 7 bases and J by 2 bases, with 14 bases between the two germline ends. In germline, CDR1 is LNHDA, CDR2 SQIVND (reference sequence). The CDR3 consists of 14 residues. The CDR3 DNA reads as TGTGCCAGTATGAGAGTGGGCTCCAACTATGGCTACACCTTC. Amino acid sequence: CASMRVGSNYGYTF.

CDR3 in amino acids: CASSDRGGDAFF. In DNA form, the CDR3 reads TGTGCCAGCAGTGACAGGGGGGGGGATGCTTTCTTT. The J gene is TRBJ1-1, the V gene TRBV6-6; TRBD1 matches 9 bases. This CDR3 has 12 residues. Germline V gives CDR1 MNHNY, CDR2 SVGAGI (reference sequence). V lost 5 bases and J lost 11; bases outside the gene matches: 6.

J is TRBJ2-7 and V is TRBV19; D is unresolved. This CDR3 is 14 amino acids long. Germline-derived CDR1 and CDR2 are LNHDA and SQIVND (reference sequence). With 5 bases removed from V and 5 bases from J, the gap between germline ends came to 16 bases. This CDR3 reads CASSLRNLLHEQYF. For the CDR3, the DNA is TGTGCCAGTAGTCTGCGAAACCTGCTCCACGAGCAGTACTTC.